This entry features one TCR beta chain sequence. From germline, CDR1 is KGHDR and CDR2 SFDVKD. With 2 bases clipped from V and 4 bases from J, the junction kept 4 bases outside the gene matches. CDR3 length: 15 amino acids. TCRdb independently ran MiXCR on the RT-PCR reads; one entry per CDR3 protein. The data show approximately 720,000 distinct CDR3 sequences, approximately 14% seen once. This TCR was recovered from a female donor in good health, serving as a healthy control. Sample: memory CD4+ T cells from blood. The rearrangement joins TRBV24-1 to TRBJ2-3; 8 positions match TRBD1. The CDR3 DNA is TGTGCCACCAGTGATTCAGGGGGCGCGGCAGATACGCAGTATTTT. It yields the protein CATSDSGGAADTQYF.